This entry is about one T cell receptor (beta chain). This sample was taken from a study of T cells after yellow fever vaccination. TCRdb ran MiXCR on the 5' RACE reads and lists one entry per CDR3 protein. The sample lists 400,000 or so distinct CDR3 sequences; 6.2% were seen once. There are 16 residues in the CDR3. The germline CDR1 and CDR2 sequences are DFQATT and SNEGSKA (reference sequence). The TCR originated in a man aged 25-40 years who received the YFV17D yellow fever vaccine. The rearrangement links TRBV20-1 to TRBJ2-5, with D possibly TRBD2 on 6 matching bases. The sample consisted of PBMCs, taken 5 days after the yellow fever booster vaccination. The DNA of the CDR3 is TGCTGCGCCACCACACCCATCGGGAGTTTGCAAGAGACCCAGTACTTC. Translated: CCATTPIGSLQETQYF.